These 26 T cell receptor beta chains were sequenced from one sample in a study of shared clonotypes between healthy human individuals (dated by TCRdb to the early 2020s). Library method: the immunoSEQ multiplex PCR assay. The clones in this table, taken by TCRdb from immuneACCESS, are in-frame only. Not every clone is retained; where verified, under half of the shortfall comes from an unresolved V gene, and the cause of the rest is unknown. The sample table holds over a million clones, of which 95% to 99% were seen once. The top ten constitute about 0.45% of the sample. Material: naive CD4+ T cells sorted from blood. Read against the paper, the sample's cell subset or site label means: CD45RA+ positively selected. The receptors shown here come from a young man in good health.

The V gene is TRBV6-6, the J gene TRBJ2-3; 9 bases fit TRBD1. Germline V gene data show CDR1 as MNHNY and CDR2 as SVGAGI (reference sequence). Trimming cost V 6 bases and J 2 bases; bases outside gene matches: 6. The CDR3 covers 15 residues. For the CDR3, the DNA is TGTGCCAGCAGGCCCGGGGACAGGGTCACAGATACGCAGTATTTT. Encoded protein: CASRPGDRVTDTQYF.

The chain links TRBV10-3 to TRBJ2-7, with unresolved D. Germline V CDR1 and CDR2: ENHRY, SYGVKD. The CDR3 runs to 13 residues. V lost 10 bases, J lost 0 bases, and 13 bases lay in between. The CDR3 nucleotides are TGTGCCAACCGACGGTCCAGCTCCTACGAGCAGTACTTC. It specifies CANRRSSSYEQYF.

V usage is TRBV28 and J usage is TRBJ1-1; unclear D gene. From germline, CDR1 is MDHEN and CDR2 SYDVKM. CDR3 size: 12 residues. V was shortened by 4 bases and J by 6 bases, with 9 bases between the two germline ends. The CDR3 protein is CASSSSRSEAFF. The CDR3 DNA reads as TGTGCCAGCAGTTCCTCTCGCTCTGAAGCTTTCTTT.

The chain combines TRBV19 with TRBJ2-3; D is ambiguous. CDR3 length: 17 residues. Germline loops: CDR1 LNHDA, CDR2 SQIVND (reference sequence). The V and J ends lost 2 bases and 0 bases respectively, with 15 bases between them. The CDR3: CASSISTVRVSTDTQYF. Written as DNA, the CDR3 is TGTGCCAGTAGTATATCTACCGTCCGGGTTAGCACAGATACGCAGTATTTT.

The rearrangement links TRBV27 to TRBJ2-1; 15 nucleotides match TRBD2. V dropped 3 bases and J dropped 9; count of bases not matched to a gene: 6. The germline V gene encodes CDR1 MNHEY and CDR2 SMNVEV (reference sequence). The CDR3 loop spans 16 amino acids. In DNA form, the CDR3 reads TGTGCCAGCAGTTTGCGGACTAGCGGGAGGGCCTCTGAGCAGTTCTTC. Its protein is CASSLRTSGRASEQFF.

This rearrangement joins TRBV6-1 to TRBJ2-7, with D perhaps matching TRBD1 (5 bases). The CDR3 loop spans 13 amino acids. Per the germline V gene, CDR1 is MNHNS and CDR2 is SASEGT. Trimming cost V 1 base and J 9 bases, with 13 bases left between them. The CDR3 spells CASSEDLNRRQYF. CDR3 nucleotide sequence: TGTGCCAGCAGTGAAGATTTGAACAGGCGGCAGTACTTC.

The J gene is TRBJ1-5, the V gene TRBV5-1, with D perhaps matching TRBD1 (6 bases). Germline V CDR1 and CDR2: SGHRS, YFSETQ. This CDR3 contains 15 residues. V was shortened by 4 bases and J by 1 base, with 12 bases between the two germline ends. CDR3 sequence reads: CASSDGTKSNQPQHF. For the CDR3, the DNA is TGCGCCAGCAGCGACGGGACAAAAAGCAATCAGCCCCAGCATTTT.

For this clone: The sample has other DNA sequences that encode this CDR3 too. CDR3: CASRDRGSYEQYF. The CDR3 region has the DNA TGTGCCAGCCGTGACAGGGGAAGCTACGAGCAGTACTTC. The V gene is TRBV28, the J gene TRBJ2-7; TRBD1 aligns across 8 bases. Per germline, CDR1 MDHEN and CDR2 SYDVKM. The J segment lost 3 bases and the V segment lost 8 bases, leaving 6 bases of the junction unmatched. The CDR3 has 13 amino acids.

The V gene is TRBV6-6, the J gene TRBJ2-7; a weak D match, TRBD2 (6 bases). Germline-derived CDR1 and CDR2 are MNHNY and SVGAGI (reference sequence). There are 14 residues in the CDR3. Trimming removed 6 bases at V and 2 bases at J, with 14 bases between. The CDR3 here is CASRTRDFPYEQYF. In DNA, the CDR3 is TGTGCCAGCAGAACCCGGGACTTTCCCTACGAGCAGTACTTC.

A remark on this clone: At one boundary the junction diverges from the germline segment, which might be a read error. The V call is TRBV5-4, the J call TRBJ1-2; D gene uncertain. The germline gives CDR1 SGHNT, CDR2 YYREEE (reference sequence). The CDR3 runs to 15 residues. CDR3 nucleotides: TGTGCCAGCAGCGCAAGAAGTACTACGGCCTTTCATAAGAGTTTC. Its protein is CASSARSTTAFHKSF.

This chain links TRBV9 with TRBJ2-1, with 8 nucleotides matching TRBD2. Germline CDR1 is SGDLS and CDR2 is YYNGEE. The CDR3 loop spans 15 amino acids. Trimming at V came to 3 bases and at J to 6 bases, leaving 8 bases not matched to a gene. The CDR3 nucleotides read TGTGCCAGCAGCGACCCGACTAGCGCACCCAATGAGCAGTTCTTC. As protein: CASSDPTSAPNEQFF.

The chain combines TRBV18 with TRBJ1-1; no firm D call. Germline V gene lookup returns CDR1 KGHSH and CDR2 LQKENI. V lost 6 bases, J lost 3 bases, and 11 bases lay in between. This CDR3 comprises 13 residues. The CDR3 DNA is TGTGCCAGCTCGCAAACACGGGACACTGAAGCTTTCTTT. It yields the protein CASSQTRDTEAFF.

This sequence joins TRBV25-1 and TRBJ1-2; D is unclear. CDR3 length: 15 amino acids. CDR1 is MGHDK, CDR2 SYGVNS, per germline. The V and J ends lost 3 bases and 3 bases respectively, with 14 bases between them. The DNA of the CDR3 is TGTGCCAGCAGTGACCGTCCCGGCAGCGACTATGGCTACACCTTC. Its translation is CASSDRPGSDYGYTF.

V is TRBV5-1 and J is TRBJ1-2; possibly TRBD1 for D (6 bases). Germline CDR1 SGHRS, CDR2 YFSETQ. Trimming cost V 0 bases and J 4 bases, with 13 bases left between them. The CDR3 sequence is 15 residues long. CDR3 sequence: CASSLASGQTYGYTF. The CDR3 DNA follows: TGCGCCAGCAGCTTGGCCAGTGGACAGACCTATGGCTACACCTTC.

The V gene is TRBV7-9, the J gene TRBJ2-3, with 15 bases aligning to TRBD2. The CDR3 consists of 16 residues. CDR1 SEHNR and CDR2 FQNEAQ come from the germline V gene (reference sequence). V gave up 6 bases and J gave up 4 bases; unmatched junction bases: 5. The CDR3 DNA is TGTGCCAGCAGGCCTGGACTAGCGGGAGGGTCAGATACGCAGTATTTT. Translating it yields CASRPGLAGGSDTQYF.

This chain connects TRBV5-4 to TRBJ2-7; no clear D gene. The germline V gene encodes CDR1 SGHNT and CDR2 YYREEE (reference sequence). V lost 5 bases to trimming and J lost 0 bases, with 9 bases between them. CDR3 length: 13 residues. CDR3 bases: TGTGCCAGCAGTTTGAGTCACTCCTACGAGCAGTACTTC. Protein product: CASSLSHSYEQYF.

V gene TRBV6-5 combines with J gene TRBJ2-1, with 10 bases lining up with TRBD2. CDR3 length: 14 amino acids. The V and J ends lost 6 bases and 5 bases, in that order; junction bases with no gene match: 4. Germline values: CDR1 MNHEY, CDR2 SVGAGI. For the CDR3, the DNA is TGTGCCAGCAGACCCCTAGCGGGAGACAATGAGCAGTTCTTC. Its protein product is CASRPLAGDNEQFF.

Here the CDR3 DNA reads TGTGCCAGCAGTACAGGGGGCATAGTGAATCAGCCCCAGCATTTT. Translating gives CASSTGGIVNQPQHF. J is TRBJ1-5 and V is TRBV6-5; TRBD1 matches at 9 bases. With 5 bases clipped from V and 4 bases from J, the junction kept 6 bases outside the gene matches. The CDR3 runs 15 residues. The germline V gene has CDR1 MNHEY and CDR2 SVGAGI.

The chain links TRBV28 to TRBJ2-1; D is uncertain. V lost 5 bases, J lost 7 bases, and 21 bases lay in between. The germline CDR1 and CDR2 sequences are MDHEN and SYDVKM. The CDR3 loop spans 16 amino acids. CDR3 bases: TGTGCCAGCAGTCCCCCGGGCGGAAGATTCAATAATGAGCAGTTCTTC. Its translation is CASSPPGGRFNNEQFF. The whole variable domain, remainder taken from reference TRBV28 and TRBJ2-1, is DVKVTQSSRYLVKRTGEKVFLECVQDMDHENMFWYRQDPGLGLRLIYFSYDVKMKEKGDIPEGYSVSREKKERFSLILESASTNQTSMYLCASSPPGGRFNNEQFFGPGTRLTVL.

The chain uses TRBV11-3 and TRBJ2-5, with D perhaps matching TRBD1 or TRBD2 (5 bases each). The ends were cut back, 5 bases at V and 5 bases at J, with 15 bases in the middle. This CDR3 is built from 14 residues. Germline V gene sequence: CDR1 SGHNT, CDR2 YENEEA. The DNA of the CDR3 is TGTGCCAGCAGCGAGAAGGGGAGATGGGAGACCCAGTACTTC. Translation gives CASSEKGRWETQYF.

This chain joins TRBV5-6 and TRBJ1-3; D is ambiguous. Germline lookup yields CDR1 SGHDT and CDR2 YYEEEE. CDR3 size: 15 residues. Trimming took off 0 bases at V and 2 bases at J, with 9 bases between the two ends. CDR3: CASSLDVGPGNTIYF. The CDR3, as DNA: TGTGCCAGCAGCTTGGATGTAGGGCCTGGAAACACCATATATTTT. Variable domain in full (rest from reference TRBV5-6 and TRBJ1-3): DAGVTQSPTHLIKTRGQQVTLRCSPKSGHDTVSWYQQALGQGPQFIFQYYEEEERQRGNFPDRFSGHQFPNYSSELNVNALLLGDSALYLCASSLDVGPGNTIYFGEGSWLTVV.

This rearrangement joins TRBV6-5 to TRBJ2-1; 7 nucleotides line up with TRBD2. The CDR3 spans 16 residues. V shed 7 bases and J 4 bases; nucleotides not matched to a gene: 13. Germline V gene lookup returns CDR1 MNHEY and CDR2 SVGAGI. Here the CDR3 reads CASTYSGLPKYNEQFF. CDR3 DNA: TGTGCCAGCACCTACTCGGGACTACCAAAGTACAATGAGCAGTTCTTC.

Details on this clone: This sample includes further DNA sequences coding for the same CDR3. In nucleotides, the CDR3 is TGCAGTGCTAGGGGCCTCGGGGAGCAGTACTTC. Protein: CSARGLGEQYF. The chain links TRBV20-1 to TRBJ2-7; no clear D. Germline-derived CDR1 and CDR2 are DFQATT and SNEGSKA (reference sequence). This CDR3 region has 11 residues. Trimming pared 3 bases from V and 7 bases from J, leaving 10 bases between.

As concerns this clone: Distinct nucleotide sequences in the sample also encode this CDR3. The genes are TRBV10-3 and TRBJ2-7; perhaps TRBD1 as D (6 bases). Trimming cost V 3 bases and J 7 bases, with 7 bases left between them. This CDR3 contains 11 residues. From germline, CDR1 is ENHRY and CDR2 SYGVKD. The CDR3 DNA reads TGTGCCATCAGTGAAGGGGGTGAGCAGTACTTC. Translating it yields CAISEGGEQYF.

This clone occurred once. Different DNA sequences within this sample yield the same CDR3. The chain combines TRBV28 with TRBJ2-3; 12 bases are a match to TRBD2. The junction had 2 bases not matched to a gene; V was cut back by 3 bases and J by 1 base. Germline V gene lookup returns CDR1 MDHEN and CDR2 SYDVKM. This CDR3 is 16 amino acids long. CDR3 in DNA: TGTGCCAGCAGTTTGACTAGCGGGAGAGGCACAGATACGCAGTATTTT. Amino acid sequence: CASSLTSGRGTDTQYF.

The chain couples TRBV18 to TRBJ2-7; D is perhaps TRBD1 (6 bases). V lost 6 bases and J 5 bases, leaving 17 bases between the germline ends. CDR3 size: 14 residues. Germline CDR1 is KGHSH and CDR2 is LQKENI. CDR3 sequence (DNA): TGTGCCAGCTCGCTACGACGGACAGAGCACGAGCAGTACTTC. Protein sequence: CASSLRRTEHEQYF.